The 27 T cell receptor beta chains listed next were all sequenced from one sample in a study of blood T cell repertoires in COVID-19. The protocol was immunoSEQ multiplex PCR, while the TCRdb copy is restricted to in-frame clones and leaves out a portion. The sample lists over 120,000 clones, over 70% seen once, with approximately 3.5% in the top ten. Sequenced: peripheral blood. Source of these receptors: a man between 65 and 79 years old who had recovered from COVID-19.

The chain employs TRBV15 and TRBJ2-5; no clear D gene. The ends were cut back, 3 bases at V and 1 base at J, with 6 bases in the middle. The CDR3 covers 13 residues. CDR1 is LNHNV and CDR2 is YYDKDF in the germline V gene (reference sequence). Here the CDR3 reads CATSRRAQETQYF. Here the CDR3 DNA reads TGTGCCACCAGCAGGAGAGCCCAAGAGACCCAGTACTTC.

This clone was observed a few times. V gene TRBV6-2 or TRBV6-3 combines with J gene TRBJ2-3; D is undetermined. The CDR3 length is 13 residues. Trimming pared 4 bases from V and 9 bases from J, leaving 14 bases between. Germline lookup yields CDR1 MNHEY and CDR2 SVGEGT. CDR3: CASSSSGRPTQYF. The CDR3 DNA sequence: TGTGCCAGCAGTTCCTCTGGCAGGCCCACGCAGTATTTT.

This chain uses TRBV6-5 with TRBJ2-7, with 13 nucleotides matching TRBD2. Germline V gene lookup returns CDR1 MNHEY and CDR2 SVGAGI. The CDR3 is 16 amino acids. V lost 4 bases, J lost 5 bases, and 8 bases stayed unmatched. The chain's CDR3 is CASSFRTSGSVDEQYF. As DNA, the CDR3 is TGTGCCAGCAGTTTTAGGACTAGCGGGAGTGTTGACGAGCAGTACTTC.

The J gene is TRBJ2-1, the V gene TRBV6-6; 8 bases agree with TRBD2. The CDR3 sequence is 17 residues long. J lost 1 base, V lost 5 bases, and 10 bases had no gene match. Germline-derived CDR1 and CDR2 are MNHNY and SVGAGI (reference sequence). The CDR3 spells CASSQLRREGSYNEQFF. In DNA form, the CDR3 reads TGTGCCAGCAGTCAACTGCGACGGGAGGGTTCCTACAATGAGCAGTTCTTC.

Here the CDR3 reads CASSLTGGGTEAFF. In nucleotides, the CDR3 is TGTGCCAGCAGCTTGACAGGGGGGGGGACTGAAGCTTTCTTT. The chain employs TRBV3-1 (or the pseudogene TRBV3-2) and TRBJ1-1; the match to TRBD1 covers 9 bases. The CDR3 runs 14 residues. Germline V gives CDR1 LGHDT, CDR2 YNNKEL (reference sequence). The ends lost 5 bases at V and 5 bases at J; junction bases unmatched: 6.

In its sample, this clone was seen a few times. The chain recombines TRBV19 with TRBJ2-1, with D tentatively TRBD2 (6 bases). V was shortened by 6 bases and J by 0 bases, with 9 bases between the two germline ends. CDR1 and CDR2 from the germline V gene are LNHDA and SQIVND (reference sequence). The length of the CDR3 is 14 residues. CDR3 loop: CASRAGYSYNEQFF. The CDR3 DNA follows: TGTGCCAGTAGGGCGGGGTACTCCTACAATGAGCAGTTCTTC.

In regard to this clone: Within the sample, other DNA sequences also encode this same CDR3. The chain has TRBV30 and TRBJ1-2; 10 positions agree with TRBD1. J gave up 5 bases and V 0 bases, and 0 bases lay outside the gene matches. In germline, CDR1 is GTSNPN, CDR2 SVGIG (reference sequence). CDR3 length: 13 amino acids. The CDR3: CAWSVGQGYGYTF. The DNA of the CDR3 is TGTGCCTGGAGTGTGGGACAGGGGTATGGCTACACCTTC.

The chain has TRBV30 and TRBJ1-2; D is uncertain. Germline CDR1 is GTSNPN and CDR2 is SVGIG (reference sequence). The V gene lost 0 bases and the J gene lost 3 bases, with 11 bases spanning the gap. The CDR3 spans 14 residues. The CDR3 bases are TGTGCCTGGAGTGTGGGCACATTGTACTATGGCTACACCTTC. Translating gives CAWSVGTLYYGYTF. Supplemented by reference TRBV30 and TRBJ1-2, the full variable domain reads SQTIHQWPATLVQPVGSPLSLECTVEGTSNPNLYWYRQAAGRGLQLLFYSVGIGQISSEVPQNLSASRPQDRQFILSSKKLLLSDSGFYLCAWSVGTLYYGYTFGSGTRLTVV.

The chain recombines TRBV10-3 with TRBJ2-7, with 11 bases aligning to TRBD2. TRBJ2-1 explains the end of the DNA better; the J call may be wrong. Germline CDR1 ENHRY, CDR2 SYGVKD. The CDR3 covers 15 residues. CDR3 in amino acids: CAISPGLADYNEQFF. CDR3 DNA sequence: TGTGCCATCAGTCCGGGACTAGCGGACTACAATGAGCAGTTCTTC.

The chain is built from TRBV5-1 and TRBJ2-3, with 11 positions matching TRBD2. Germline V CDR1 and CDR2: SGHRS, YFSETQ. The CDR3 contains 18 residues. The trim removed 6 bases at V and 3 bases at J, leaving 15 bases unmatched. Here the CDR3 DNA reads TGCGCCAGCACCCGGAGTGTGACTGGGACTAGCGGTACAGATACGCAGTATTTT. Protein product: CASTRSVTGTSGTDTQYF.

The gene calls are TRBV28 and TRBJ2-7; D is perhaps TRBD2 (7 bases). In germline, CDR1 is MDHEN, CDR2 SYDVKM. Trimming pared 5 bases from V and 7 bases from J, leaving 24 bases between. The CDR3 is made up of 16 amino acids. The CDR3 coding sequence is TGTGCCAGCAGTCCCGTACTAGGGGGGGGTCGGAGAGAGCAGTACTTC. Translation: CASSPVLGGGRREQYF. Filled out from reference TRBV28 and TRBJ2-7, the complete variable domain reads DVKVTQSSRYLVKRTGEKVFLECVQDMDHENMFWYRQDPGLGLRLIYFSYDVKMKEKGDIPEGYSVSREKKERFSLILESASTNQTSMYLCASSPVLGGGRREQYFGPGTRLTVT.

This chain connects TRBV11-2 to TRBJ2-2; no clear D gene. Germline values: CDR1 SGHAT, CDR2 FQNNGV. Trimming removed 2 bases from V and 4 bases from J, with 5 bases in between. This CDR3 has 13 residues. The DNA for the CDR3 is TGTGCCAGCAGCTTAACGGTCACCGGGGAGCTGTTTTTT. Translated, it gives CASSLTVTGELFF. Variable domain in full (rest from reference TRBV11-2 and TRBJ2-2): EAGVAQSPRYKIIEKRQSVAFWCNPISGHATLYWYQQILGQGPKLLIQFQNNGVVDDSQLPKDRFSAERLKGVDSTLKIQPAKLEDSAVYLCASSLTVTGELFFGEGSRLTVL.

This sequence joins TRBV5-1 and TRBJ2-7; 8 bases line up with TRBD2. The ends lost 6 bases at V and 2 bases at J; junction bases unmatched: 7. Germline CDR1 reads SGHRS; CDR2 reads YFSETQ. The CDR3 is made up of 14 amino acids. As DNA, the CDR3 is TGCGCCAGCAACTCGGCGGGAGGTACCTACGAGCAGTACTTC. Translated, it gives CASNSAGGTYEQYF. Full variable domain (rest looked up from reference TRBV5-1 and TRBJ2-7): KAGVTQTPRYLIKTRGQQVTLSCSPISGHRSVSWYQQTPGQGLQFLFEYFSETQRNKGNFPGRFSGRQFSNSRSEMNVSTLELGDSALYLCASNSAGGTYEQYFGPGTRLTVT.

A single count supports this clone. V is TRBV25-1 and J is TRBJ1-5; TRBD1 might be the D (6 bases). The CDR3 extends over 14 amino acids. Trimming removed 4 bases from V and 6 bases from J, with 13 bases in between. CDR1 is MGHDK and CDR2 is SYGVNS in the germline V gene. CDR3 in amino acids: CASSGPGALQPQHF. For the CDR3, the DNA is TGTGCCAGCAGTGGACCAGGGGCCCTTCAGCCCCAGCATTTT. The variable domain in full, with the rest retrieved from reference TRBV25-1 and TRBJ1-5, is EADIYQTPRYLVIGTGKKITLECSQTMGHDKMYWYQQDPGMELHLIHYSYGVNSTEKGDLSSESTVSRIRTEHFPLTLESARPSHTSQYLCASSGPGALQPQHFGDGTRLSIL.

The CDR3 DNA reads as TGTGCCAGTAGTATGGGCGGGAATCAGCCCCAGCATTTT. It translates to CASSMGGNQPQHF. The rearrangement links TRBV19 to TRBJ1-5; no clear D gene. From germline, CDR1 is LNHDA and CDR2 SQIVND (reference sequence). The CDR3 extends over 13 amino acids. The V and J ends lost 3 bases and 4 bases respectively, with 7 bases between them.

The gene calls are TRBV18 and TRBJ2-2; possibly TRBD1 for D (5 bases). The CDR3 is 13 residues long. Germline lookup yields CDR1 KGHSH and CDR2 LQKENI. V was clipped by 4 bases and J by 4 bases, with 7 bases between them. CDR3 nucleotides: TGTGCCAGCTCACGCCAGGGCACCGGGGAGCTGTTTTTT. Amino acid sequence: CASSRQGTGELFF. Full variable domain (remainder filled in from reference TRBV18 and TRBJ2-2): NAGVMQNPRHLVRRRGQEARLRCSPMKGHSHVYWYRQLPEEGLKFMVYLQKENIIDESGMPKERFSAEFPKEGPSILRIQQVVRGDSAAYFCASSRQGTGELFFGEGSRLTVL.

This chain links TRBV6-5 with TRBJ2-1; 9 positions match TRBD2. Germline CDR1 is MNHEY and CDR2 is SVGAGI. After removal of 6 bases from V and 10 bases from J, the junction contained 7 bases not matched to a gene. The CDR3 contains 13 residues. The CDR3 DNA sequence: TGTGCCAGCAGAAAATTAGCGGGAGACGAGCAGTTCTTC. Translating it yields CASRKLAGDEQFF.

The rearrangement links TRBV25-1 to TRBJ2-7; possibly TRBD1 for D (6 bases). Between the trimmed V and J ends, which lost 2 bases and 5 bases, there was a span of 13 bases. CDR3 length: 14 residues. Germline V gene data show CDR1 as MGHDK and CDR2 as SYGVNS. As DNA, the CDR3 is TGTGCCAGCAGTGAAAGGGGGACGAGGAACGAGCAGTACTTC. Translating it yields CASSERGTRNEQYF.

CDR3 sequence (DNA): TGCGCCAGCAGTGAACCGACTAGCGGGAGGGCCCTACATGAGCAGTTCTTC. It codes for CASSEPTSGRALHEQFF. J is TRBJ2-1 and V is TRBV10-2; 14 bases map to TRBD2. The CDR3 loop spans 17 amino acids. The germline CDR1 and CDR2 sequences are WSHSY and SAAADI. V gave up 3 bases and J gave up 8 bases; unmatched junction bases: 9.

This chain links TRBV19 with TRBJ1-1, with TRBD1 matching over 7 bases. In germline, CDR1 is LNHDA, CDR2 SQIVND (reference sequence). Trimming removed 0 bases from V and 10 bases from J; junction bases left unmatched: 5. The CDR3 covers 13 residues. As DNA, the CDR3 is TGTGCCAGTAGTATAGATACAGGGGATAGAGCTTTCTTT. This gives the protein CASSIDTGDRAFF.

This rearrangement joins TRBV6-6 to TRBJ2-5; 7 bases align to TRBD1. Germline trimming cut 5 bases from V and 5 bases from J; bases unmatched to any gene: 20. Germline V CDR1 and CDR2: MNHNY, SVGAGI (reference sequence). The CDR3 extends over 18 amino acids. CDR3 nucleotides: TGTGCCAGCAGTCCTACCCGGGACAGCCGCCGAACCCGGGAGACCCAGTACTTC. It translates to CASSPTRDSRRTRETQYF.

A few counts support this clone. J is TRBJ1-2 and V is TRBV7-2; D is undetermined. Germline-derived CDR1 and CDR2 are SGHTA and FQGNSA. Trimming left V 1 base short and J 8 bases short, with 11 bases between. CDR3 length equals 13 residues. CDR3: CASSLVSGNGYTF. The DNA for the CDR3 is TGTGCCAGCAGCTTAGTCTCCGGGAACGGCTACACCTTC. The variable domain in full, with the rest retrieved from reference TRBV7-2 and TRBJ1-2, is GAGVSQSPSNKVTEKGKDVELRCDPISGHTALYWYRQSLGQGLEFLIYFQGNSAPDKSGLPSDRFSAERTGGSVSTLTIQRTQQEDSAVYLCASSLVSGNGYTFGSGTRLTVV.

The table lists this clone with a count of one. The rearrangement links TRBV24-1 to TRBJ2-3; 11 bases are a match to TRBD2. The CDR3 contains 17 residues. Germline CDR1 KGHDR, CDR2 SFDVKD. V dropped 3 bases and J dropped 1; count of bases not matched to a gene: 5. The CDR3 sequence: CATSDTGTSGGTDTQYF. CDR3 in DNA: TGTGCCACCAGTGATACCGGGACTAGCGGTGGCACAGATACGCAGTATTTT.

The V gene is TRBV27, the J gene TRBJ2-3; D is ambiguous. The length of the CDR3 is 13 residues. The germline V and J ends were trimmed by 4 bases and 2 bases, with 7 bases remaining between them. Germline V gene lookup returns CDR1 MNHEY and CDR2 SMNVEV (reference sequence). CDR3 protein: CASSWRDTDTQYF. The CDR3 nucleotides read TGTGCCAGCAGTTGGAGAGACACAGATACGCAGTATTTT.

This clone was counted once. The J gene is TRBJ2-7, the V gene TRBV5-1, with D possibly matching TRBD2 (6 bases). Trimming removed 4 bases at V and 5 bases at J, with 16 bases between. CDR3 length: 14 residues. CDR1 and CDR2 (germline): SGHRS, YFSETQ. CDR3 in amino acids: CASSNRPGEDEQYF. The CDR3 nucleotides are TGCGCCAGCAGCAATCGACCCGGGGAGGACGAGCAGTACTTC.

A single count supports this clone. CDR3 protein: CASSQPGGNEQFF. The CDR3 coding sequence is TGTGCCAGCAGCCAGCCAGGTGGCAATGAGCAGTTCTTC. The chain has TRBV3-1 (or the pseudogene TRBV3-2) and TRBJ2-1; the D is unclear. CDR1 is LGHDT and CDR2 is YNNKEL in the germline V gene (reference sequence). V lost 3 bases and J lost 6, with 9 bases in between. CDR3 length: 13 amino acids.

The chain combines TRBV24-1 with TRBJ2-1, with D maybe TRBD1 (6 bases). There are 15 residues in the CDR3. Germline V gene sequence: CDR1 KGHDR, CDR2 SFDVKD. Trimming cost V 7 bases and J 2 bases, with 14 bases left between them. The CDR3 DNA follows: TGTGCCACCAGGGGGTCCTGGACAGCCTACAATGAGCAGTTCTTC. Translated: CATRGSWTAYNEQFF.